The 22 T cell receptor beta chains given below trace back to one sample, sequenced in a study of shared clonotypes between healthy human individuals. Repertoires were generated with immunoSEQ multiplex PCR, while TCRdb's copy carries only in-frame clones and drops some. Here the sample spans some 450,000 clones, around 77% being singletons. Sequencing was done on a sample of PBMCs. These receptors all come from a middle-aged woman in good health. Some clones in this sample may be carry-over from other donors' samples.

This clone turned up a few times. The V call is TRBV7-9, the J call TRBJ1-2; D gene ambiguous. Trimming shortened V by 2 bases and J by 1 base, and 5 bases separated the two germline ends. The CDR3 sequence is 13 residues long. Germline V gene lookup returns CDR1 SEHNR and CDR2 FQNEAQ (reference sequence). The CDR3, as DNA: TGTGCCAGCAGCTTACTCAGTAACTATGGCTACACCTTC. Amino acids: CASSLLSNYGYTF.

Concerning this clone: An end of the junction differs from the germline gene, which may be a read error. The chain carries TRBV5-6 and TRBJ2-7, with D tentatively TRBD2 (6 bases). The germline V gene has CDR1 SGHDT and CDR2 YYEEEE. This CDR3 is 16 amino acids long. CDR3 region: CASNLGPTLASYEQYF. CDR3 coding DNA: TGTGCCAGCAACTTGGGCCCCACGCTAGCGTCCTACGAGCAGTACTTC.

In the case of this clone: A much larger clone lies one base from this, so it may be a read error. The V call is TRBV11-1, the J call TRBJ2-1; 9 nucleotides match TRBD2. This CDR3 region has 17 residues. CDR1 SGHAT and CDR2 FQDESV come from the germline V gene (reference sequence). CDR3 residues: CAGSGALSGGKYNEQFF. The CDR3, as DNA: TGTGCCGGCAGCGGGGCCCTAAGCGGGGGGAAGTACAATGAGCAGTTCTTC.

For this clone: This likely reflects a read error, since a far larger clone is one base away. The same CDR3 arises from other DNA sequences in this sample as well. The CDR3 region is CASSQLAGVDTGELFF. Here the CDR3 DNA reads TGTGCCAGCAGCCAACTAGCGGGAGTTGACACCGGGGAGCTGTTCTTT. The chain uses TRBV4-2 and TRBJ2-2, with 10 bases identical to TRBD2. The CDR3 covers 16 residues. Germline lookup yields CDR1 LGHNA and CDR2 YNFKEQ.

This chain joins TRBV28 and TRBJ1-5; D is possibly TRBD1 (6 bases). V dropped 6 bases and J dropped 0 bases, with 24 bases sitting between them. Germline V gene lookup returns CDR1 MDHEN and CDR2 SYDVKM. The CDR3 extends over 19 amino acids. The CDR3 bases are TGTGCCAGCAGCACGATACCGGGACACTTGGGCAGTAGCAATCAGCCCCAGCATTTT. Residues: CASSTIPGHLGSSNQPQHF. The whole variable domain, filled in from reference TRBV28 and TRBJ1-5, reads DVKVTQSSRYLVKRTGEKVFLECVQDMDHENMFWYRQDPGLGLRLIYFSYDVKMKEKGDIPEGYSVSREKKERFSLILESASTNQTSMYLCASSTIPGHLGSSNQPQHFGDGTRLSIL.

The chain carries TRBV6-6 and TRBJ1-2; D unresolved. This CDR3 is built from 14 residues. From germline, CDR1 is MNHNY and CDR2 SVGAGI (reference sequence). Trimming took 0 bases from V and 8 from J, leaving 13 bases between them. CDR3 in amino acids: CASSYSGSSIGYTF. CDR3 sequence (DNA): TGTGCCAGCAGTTACTCGGGCTCTTCGATCGGCTACACCTTC.

CDR3 DNA: TGTGCCAGCAATGAAACAGGGGGCAGATCATACGAGCAGTACTTC. Protein: CASNETGGRSYEQYF. The chain carries TRBV28 and TRBJ2-7; 9 bases agree with TRBD1. The CDR3 sequence is 15 residues long. V was clipped by 7 bases and J by 4 bases; unmatched bases: 11. The germline V gene encodes CDR1 MDHEN and CDR2 SYDVKM.

The chain joins TRBV5-6 to TRBJ1-2, with 9 bases that match TRBD1. The germline CDR1 and CDR2 sequences are SGHDT and YYEEEE. The trim removed 7 bases at V and 6 bases at J, leaving 7 bases unmatched. This CDR3 has 13 amino acids. The CDR3 DNA reads as TGTGCCAGCGGAAAACAGGGGGCGGATGGCTACACCTTC. Its translation is CASGKQGADGYTF. The variable domain in full, with the rest retrieved from reference TRBV5-6 and TRBJ1-2, is DAGVTQSPTHLIKTRGQQVTLRCSPKSGHDTVSWYQQALGQGPQFIFQYYEEEERQRGNFPDRFSGHQFPNYSSELNVNALLLGDSALYLCASGKQGADGYTFGSGTRLTVV.

The chain combines TRBV13 with TRBJ2-7; 10 nucleotides line up with TRBD2. V lost 4 bases, J lost 3 bases, and 12 bases stayed unmatched. Per the germline V gene, CDR1 is PRHDT and CDR2 is FYEKMQ (reference sequence). The CDR3 totals 17 residues. In DNA form, the CDR3 reads TGTGCCAGCAGCTCCAAGGGCGGGACTAGCGCCTACTACGAGCAGTACTTC. Residues: CASSSKGGTSAYYEQYF.

Worth noting for this clone: A read error is likely here: a far larger clone is one base away. This sequence joins TRBV29-1 and TRBJ2-7; TRBD1 is a possible D gene (5 bases). Per germline, CDR1 SQVTM and CDR2 ANQGSEA. V dropped 6 bases and J dropped 4 bases, with 10 bases sitting between them. The CDR3 loop spans 11 amino acids. CDR3 DNA: TGCAGCGTCTGGGGCAGTTACGAGCAGTACTTC. Protein product: CSVWGSYEQYF.

The chain joins TRBV7-6 to TRBJ2-2; no reliable D call. CDR1 and CDR2 from the germline V gene are SGHVS and FNYEAQ. The ends were cut back, 4 bases at V and 7 bases at J, with 13 bases in the middle. This CDR3 is 14 amino acids long. The CDR3 here is CASSYGSGVGELFF. The CDR3 coding sequence is TGTGCCAGCAGCTACGGGTCTGGAGTCGGGGAGCTGTTTTTT.

V is TRBV4-1 and J is TRBJ1-2; no definite D call. The CDR3 covers 14 residues. V dropped 0 bases and J dropped 0 bases, with 5 bases sitting between them. Germline V lookup: CDR1 MGHRA, CDR2 YSYEKL. The chain's CDR3 is CASSQDHSNYGYTF. The DNA for the CDR3 is TGCGCCAGCAGCCAAGATCACTCTAACTATGGCTACACCTTC.

J is TRBJ2-1 and V is TRBV29-1, with D possibly matching TRBD2 (5 bases). The CDR3 length is 14 residues. Germline assignment: CDR1 SQVTM and CDR2 ANQGSEA. Trimming took off 3 bases at V and 3 bases at J, with 12 bases between the two ends. The CDR3 region has the DNA TGCAGCGTTGACGTGGGAGTAGGCTACAATGAGCAGTTCTTC. This gives the protein CSVDVGVGYNEQFF.

Concerning this clone: Relative to the germline gene, one junction end is altered; a read error may explain this. The chain links TRBV7-8 to TRBJ2-7, with a weak D call TRBD2 (5 bases). This CDR3 comprises 12 residues. Germline V gives CDR1 SGHVS, CDR2 FQNEAQ. CDR3 sequence: CASSHGGGERYF. The CDR3 region has the DNA TGTGCCAGCAGCCACGGAGGCGGCGAGCGGTACTTC.

V gene TRBV6-1 combines with J gene TRBJ1-5, with a tentative D call TRBD1 (5 bases). Deletions cut 7 bases from V and 11 bases from J, with 18 bases between. The CDR3 sequence is 13 residues long. Looked up from germline, CDR1 is MNHNS and CDR2 is SASEGT. CDR3 nucleotides: TGTGCCAGCACAACACCCCAGGGTTCTGCCCAGCATTTT. Amino acids: CASTTPQGSAQHF.

CDR3 DNA: TGTGCCAGCAGTTGGGGCGGACAGGGTACTTGGCAGTACTTC. The encoded protein is CASSWGGQGTWQYF. This rearrangement joins TRBV2 to TRBJ2-7; the match to TRBD1 covers 8 bases. The V segment lost 5 bases and the J segment 9 bases; nucleotides outside the gene matches: 12. This CDR3 has 14 residues. CDR1 and CDR2 from the germline V gene are SNHLY and FYNNEI.

The chain couples TRBV6-1 to TRBJ1-5, with 7 positions matching TRBD1. Germline V gene lookup returns CDR1 MNHNS and CDR2 SASEGT. V lost 6 bases and J lost 6; bases outside the gene matches: 8. This CDR3 is 14 amino acids long. The CDR3 DNA reads as TGTGCCAGCAGCTCTGACAGGGTGGGTCAGCCCCAGCATTTT. This translates into CASSSDRVGQPQHF.

This clone has just a few counts. The conserved phenylalanine or tryptophan normally closing the CDR3 is absent here, so this likely arose from a read error. The limits of the CDR3 on the DNA are not certain, so only TCRdb's listed CDR3 is given. V and J are TRBV20-1 and TRBJ2-7; no check of the table's D call, TRBD2, against the DNA was made. Germline assignment: CDR1 DFQATT and CDR2 SNEGSKA (reference sequence). Counting both end residues, the CDR3 totals 11 amino acids. The CDR3 here is CSAREVGGFRL.

The DNA of the CDR3 is TGTGCCAGCAGCTTAAGATGGGGGGAGCTGTTTTTT. Its protein product is CASSLRWGELFF. This chain uses TRBV7-9 with TRBJ2-2; unclear D gene. Trimming removed 2 bases at V and 8 bases at J, with 6 bases between. The germline gives CDR1 SEHNR, CDR2 FQNEAQ (reference sequence). This CDR3 contains 12 residues. Full variable domain (missing parts from reference TRBV7-9 and TRBJ2-2): DTGVSQNPRHKITKRGQNVTFRCDPISEHNRLYWYRQTLGQGPEFLTYFQNEAQLEKSRLLSDRFSAERPKGSFSTLEIQRTEQGDSAMYLCASSLRWGELFFGEGSRLTVL.

V is TRBV2 and J is TRBJ1-5, with a possible D match to TRBD1 (6 bases). The CDR3 runs 15 residues. V was clipped by 3 bases and J by 2 bases, with 11 bases between them. The germline V gene encodes CDR1 SNHLY and CDR2 FYNNEI. The CDR3 reads CASSELGGGNQPQHF. As DNA, the CDR3 is TGTGCCAGCAGTGAGCTGGGGGGCGGCAATCAGCCCCAGCATTTT.

Details on this clone: A far larger clone is one base from this, pointing to a likely read error. It is likely a read error, because the conserved phenylalanine at the end of the CDR3 is missing. V is TRBV19 and J is TRBJ1-5, with TRBD1 as a possible D gene (6 bases). The CDR3 sequence is 14 residues long. The germline V gene encodes CDR1 LNHDA and CDR2 SQIVND (reference sequence). V lost 1 base and J 6 bases, leaving 10 bases between the germline ends. DNA of the CDR3: TGTGCCAGTAGTATAGCTACCAGGGGTCAGCCCCAGCATCTT. It encodes CASSIATRGQPQHL.

V gene TRBV7-9 combines with J gene TRBJ2-1, with 8 nucleotides matching TRBD1. V was clipped by 4 bases and J by 7 bases; unmatched bases: 9. This CDR3 contains 15 residues. CDR1 is SEHNR, CDR2 FQNEAQ, per germline (reference sequence). The CDR3 loop is CASSSRQGYVNEQFF. CDR3 nucleotide sequence: TGTGCCAGCAGCTCCAGACAGGGGTATGTGAATGAGCAGTTCTTC.